These T cell receptor beta chains were read from a single sample in a study of blood T cell repertoires in COVID-19. Profiled with immunoSEQ multiplex PCR; TCRdb holds only in-frame clones, not every one. Here the sample spans approximately 90,000 clones, 80% to 90% being singletons. Sequencing used peripheral blood. These receptors were taken from a man older than 75 with active or convalescent COVID-19. Each CDR3 is given with its conserved first and last residue. D genes are given only for firm matches. Rows may omit the clone size; those that give it use once, few, many or a size class.

size,J,D,V,DNA,CDR3
once,TRBJ1-3,NA,TRBV12-3/TRBV12-4,TGTGCCAGCACAGGGACAGGAAACACCATATATTTT,CASTGTGNTIYF
NA,TRBJ1-5,NA,TRBV30,TGTGCCTGGAGTGGTACCCCGACAGAAACTATGGGTCTCCGCAATCAGCCCCAGCATTTT,CAWSGTPTETMGLRNQPQHF
NA,TRBJ1-5,NA,TRBV19,TGTGCCAGTAGTATAAGCCGAAGTGGCAATCAGCCCCAGCATTTT,CASSISRSGNQPQHF
NA,TRBJ1-2,NA,TRBV6-1,TGTGCCAGCAGTGAAGCGCTTGCGGAAAACTATGGCTACACCTTC,CASSEALAENYGYTF
NA,TRBJ1-5,NA,TRBV5-5,TGTGCCAGCAGCTATCAGGGGCATAGCAATCAGCCCCAGCATTTT,CASSYQGHSNQPQHF
few,TRBJ2-5,TRBD1,TRBV7-9,TGTGCCAGCAGCATTACTGGGACAGGTGGGGGACCCCAGTACTTC,CASSITGTGGGPQYF
NA,TRBJ1-4,TRBD1,TRBV6-5,TGTGCCAGCAGTTACCGGGACAGTGGGGAAAAACTGTTTTTT,CASSYRDSGEKLFF
NA,TRBJ2-1,NA,TRBV27,TGTGCCAGCAGTTTCCGCCGGGACATGGGCAATGAGCAGTTCTTC,CASSFRRDMGNEQFF
NA,TRBJ2-1,NA,TRBV4-1,TGCGCCAGCAGCCAACGACAGGTGAATGAGCAGTTCTTC,CASSQRQVNEQFF
NA,TRBJ1-2,TRBD1,TRBV5-5,TGTGCCAGCAGCCCGGGACAGGGAGACAACTATGGCTACACCTTC,CASSPGQGDNYGYTF
NA,TRBJ2-3,TRBD2,TRBV2,TGTGCCAGCAGTGGGCTAGCGGGTGCAGATACGCAGTATTTT,CASSGLAGADTQYF
few,TRBJ1-1,TRBD1,TRBV10-3,TGTGCCATCAGCGGACAGGGTACTGAAGCTTTCTTT,CAISGQGTEAFF
NA,TRBJ2-1,NA,TRBV29-1,TGCAGCGCCGCCCAGGGGAGCAATGAGCAGTTCTTC,CSAAQGSNEQFF
NA,TRBJ2-7,TRBD2,TRBV9,TGTGCCAGCAGCGCGGGGAGGGGATACTACGAGCAGTACTTC,CASSAGRGYYEQYF
NA,TRBJ1-5,NA,TRBV3-1/TRBV3-2,TGTGCCAGCAGCCCCCGAGAGTCTCAGCCCCAGCATTTT,CASSPRESQPQHF
NA,TRBJ2-7,TRBD2,TRBV29-1,TGCAGCGTTGGAGGGACTAGCGGGAGGAGGGCCTACGAGCAGTACTTC,CSVGGTSGRRAYEQYF
NA,TRBJ2-5,TRBD2,TRBV19,TGTGCCAGTACGACGGCGGACGGGGGGGAGACCCAGTACTTC,CASTTADGGETQYF
NA,TRBJ2-3,NA,TRBV29-1,TGCAGCATAACAGGGAGGGGGACAGATACGCAGTATTTT,CSITGRGTDTQYF
NA,TRBJ1-5,TRBD1,TRBV3-1/TRBV3-2,TGTGCCAGCAGCCAGACAGGGGTGGAACAGCCCCAGCATTTT,CASSQTGVEQPQHF
NA,TRBJ2-3,NA,TRBV7-9,TGTGCCAGCAGGCTTAATGAGGGTAATCCCACAGATACGCAGTATTTT,CASRLNEGNPTDTQYF
NA,TRBJ1-5,NA,TRBV3-1/TRBV3-2,TGTGCCAGCAGCCAAGGTGTAGGAGGCAATCAGCCCCAGCATTTT,CASSQGVGGNQPQHF
NA,TRBJ1-1,NA,TRBV7-9,TGTGCCAGCAGCTTAGGGGAGTCAGGGGAGTCGAACACTGAAGCTTTCTTT,CASSLGESGESNTEAFF
NA,TRBJ2-1,TRBD1,TRBV7-6,TGTGCCAGCAGCCCGGTCCCGGGACAGGGGGTCGACAATGAGCAGTTCTTC,CASSPVPGQGVDNEQFF
NA,TRBJ2-4,TRBD1,TRBV4-1,TGCGCCAGCAGCACTCGGGACAGGGGGCCAGACATTCAGTACTTC,CASSTRDRGPDIQYF
NA,TRBJ2-2,TRBD1,TRBV2,TGTGCCAGCAGTAGGACAGGGTCCGGGGAGCTGTTTTTT,CASSRTGSGELFF
NA,TRBJ1-6,TRBD1,TRBV30,TGTGCCTGGAGTGTTGGGGACAGATTTAATTCACCCCTCCACTTT,CAWSVGDRFNSPLHF
NA,TRBJ2-1,TRBD1,TRBV19,TGTGCCAGTAGTCCCCGAAACAGGGGGCAAGATGAGCAGTTCTTC,CASSPRNRGQDEQFF
NA,TRBJ2-1,NA,TRBV2,TGTGCCAGCTGGAGCTCCTACAATGAGCAGTTCTTC,CASWSSYNEQFF
NA,TRBJ1-2,TRBD1,TRBV7-6,TGTGCCAGCAGCCCGACAGGGAACTATGGCTACACCTTC,CASSPTGNYGYTF
NA,TRBJ2-1,TRBD2,TRBV5-1,TGCGCCAGCAGCCCTACTAGCGGGCCTACCTACAATGAGCAGTTCTTC,CASSPTSGPTYNEQFF
NA,TRBJ2-7,TRBD2,TRBV11-2,TGTGCCAGCAGCTCAACTAGCGCCGAGCAGTACTTC,CASSSTSAEQYF
NA,TRBJ1-6,NA,TRBV9,TGTGCCAGCAGCGTATCCCCAGGGCCGGATTCACCCCTCCACTTT,CASSVSPGPDSPLHF
NA,TRBJ2-1,TRBD2,TRBV18,TGTGCCAGCTCATCCGGGACTAGCGGTTTCAATGAGCAGTTCTTC,CASSSGTSGFNEQFF
NA,TRBJ2-1,NA,TRBV5-1,TGCGCCAGCAGCTTGGCCGGGGTAGGGAATGAGCAGTTCTTC,CASSLAGVGNEQFF
NA,TRBJ1-2,TRBD1,TRBV4-1,TGCGCCAGCAGCCAACCCCGACAGGGGGTCCGCTATGGCTACACCTTC,CASSQPRQGVRYGYTF
NA,TRBJ2-3,TRBD2,TRBV15,TGTGCCACCGGTCCGGGCGGGAGTAGCACAGATACGCAGTATTTT,CATGPGGSSTDTQYF
NA,TRBJ2-7,NA,TRBV7-9,TGTGCCAGCAGCACAGCCGGGATGAACTACGAGCAGTACTTC,CASSTAGMNYEQYF
NA,TRBJ2-3,TRBD2,TRBV12-5,TGTGCTAGTGGTTTGGGTAGCGGGAGCCCAGATACGCAGTATTTT,CASGLGSGSPDTQYF
NA,TRBJ2-1,NA,TRBV11-3,TGTGCCAGCAGCTTAGATCTCGGGAGTTACAATGAGCAGTTCTTC,CASSLDLGSYNEQFF
once,TRBJ2-3,NA,TRBV5-8,TGTGCCAGCAGTTTCGAGTACGGCACAGATACGCAGTATTTT,CASSFEYGTDTQYF
few,TRBJ1-1,TRBD1,TRBV5-4,TGTGCCTCACAGACAGGGGGTGAAACTGAAGCTTTCTTT,CASQTGGETEAFF
NA,TRBJ1-3,TRBD1,TRBV3-1/TRBV3-2,TGTGCCAGCAGCCGCCGGACAGGCCTCCGTGGAAACACCATATATTTT,CASSRRTGLRGNTIYF
few,TRBJ1-3,NA,TRBV18,TGTGCCAGCTCACCATCGGAGGGTCGCGGAAACACCATATATTTT,CASSPSEGRGNTIYF
once,TRBJ2-1,TRBD2,TRBV19,TGTGCCAGTAGTATAGATCTATGGGGGAGGGGTGAGCAGTTCTTC,CASSIDLWGRGEQFF
NA,TRBJ2-7,NA,TRBV27,TGTGCCAGCAGTTTATCAGCCGACAGGTCCTACGAGCAGTACTTC,CASSLSADRSYEQYF
NA,TRBJ2-1,NA,TRBV5-3,TGTGCCAGAAGCTTGGCCGCGGGACCCCGGGAGTTCTTC,CARSLAAGPREFF
NA,TRBJ2-3,NA,TRBV4-1,TGCGCCAGCAGCCCGGGACTTCGCCTAGGGACAGATACGCAGTATTTT,CASSPGLRLGTDTQYF
NA,TRBJ1-1,NA,TRBV29-1,TGCAGCGTTGAAGATCGTAGGGGAAACACTGAAGCTTTCTTT,CSVEDRRGNTEAFF
NA,TRBJ2-2,TRBD2,TRBV30,TGTGCCTGGGGACTAGCGGGGGGGGAGCTGTTTTTT,CAWGLAGGELFF
NA,TRBJ1-4,NA,TRBV27,TGTGCCAGCAGCTGGGAGGTGGGGGAAAAACTGTTTTTT,CASSWEVGEKLFF
NA,TRBJ1-3,NA,TRBV14,TGTGCCAGCAGCCTGCGTACCCTTTGGGGCCGCTCTGGAAACACCATATATTTT,CASSLRTLWGRSGNTIYF
NA,TRBJ1-1,TRBD1,TRBV12-5,TGTGCTAGTGGTCCAGACAGGGGGCTCAACACTGAAGCTTTCTTT,CASGPDRGLNTEAFF
NA,TRBJ1-2,NA,TRBV24-1,TGTGCCACCAGTGAAGGACGGGAGAACTATGGCTACACCTTC,CATSEGRENYGYTF
NA,TRBJ2-7,TRBD1,TRBV4-1,TGCGCCAGCAGCCAAGTGTTACAGGGGACCTACGAGCAGTACTTC,CASSQVLQGTYEQYF
NA,TRBJ2-7,NA,TRBV2,TGTGCCAGCAGTGAACTAACTAGCGAGCAGTACTTC,CASSELTSEQYF